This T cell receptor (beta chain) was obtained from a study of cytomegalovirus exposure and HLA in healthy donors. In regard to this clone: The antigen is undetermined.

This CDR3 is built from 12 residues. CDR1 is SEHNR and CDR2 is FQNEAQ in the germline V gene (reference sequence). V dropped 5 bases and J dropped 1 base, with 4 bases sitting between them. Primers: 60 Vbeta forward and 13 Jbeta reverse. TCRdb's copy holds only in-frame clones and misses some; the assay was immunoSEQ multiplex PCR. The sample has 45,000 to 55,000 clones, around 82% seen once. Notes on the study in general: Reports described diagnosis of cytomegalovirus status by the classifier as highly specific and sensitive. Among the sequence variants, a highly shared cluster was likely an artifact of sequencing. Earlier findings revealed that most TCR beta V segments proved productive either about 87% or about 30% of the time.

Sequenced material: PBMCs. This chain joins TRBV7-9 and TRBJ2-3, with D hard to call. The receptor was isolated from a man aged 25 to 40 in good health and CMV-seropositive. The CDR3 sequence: CASSPGTDTQYF. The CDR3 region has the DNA TGTGCCAGCAGCCCAGGCACAGATACGCAGTATTTT. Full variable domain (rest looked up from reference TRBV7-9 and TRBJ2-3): DTGVSQNPRHKITKRGQNVTFRCDPISEHNRLYWYRQTLGQGPEFLTYFQNEAQLEKSRLLSDRFSAERPKGSFSTLEIQRTEQGDSAMYLCASSPGTDTQYFGPGTRLTVL.